This T cell receptor beta chain derives from a study of blood T cell repertoires in COVID-19. Study in general: COVID-19 samples collected from the United States, Italy and Spain covered acute and convalescent phases. PBMCs, B-cell-depleted T cells, or T cells provided the cDNA or gDNA that made up the material.

Seattle enrolled patients during active infection and tracked them longitudinally. Per the study methods: By means of reference gene primer amplification, nucleated cell counts were estimated. Sequenced by immunoSEQ multiplex PCR; TCRdb stores in-frame clones only, minus some. Clone size and the V and J calls come from that table; the DNA yielded D and trimming. The sample has about 140,000 clones; about 88% are singletons. The TCR originated in a human donor with COVID-19, enrolled during active disease. The donor label of this sample is uncertain. Material: peripheral blood.

The CDR3 loop is CASNKIFARSEKLFF. The CDR3 DNA is TGTGCCAGTAACAAAATTTTCGCGCGGAGTGAAAAACTGTTTTTT. The V and J genes are TRBV19 and TRBJ1-4; D is ambiguous. V was clipped by 7 bases and J by 7 bases, with 19 bases between them. The CDR3 has 15 residues. Germline assignment: CDR1 LNHDA and CDR2 SQIVND (reference sequence).